What follows are 6 T cell receptor beta chains derived from one specimen sequenced in a study of T-cell reconstitution after alpha-beta-depleted transplantation in children. The TCRbeta library incorporated unique molecular identifiers. TCRdb called the PCR reads again in MiXCR, with one record for every CDR3 protein. The repertoire includes about 500,000 distinct CDR3 sequences, approximately 32% of them detected once, and roughly 2.5% sits in the top ten. The material was PBMCs from the stem cell graft donor, obtained from the stem cell graft. All receptors derive from a human donor who donated a stem cell graft to a child with aplastic anemia.

This clonotype occurred a few times. This rearrangement joins TRBV2 to TRBJ1-1, with a tentative D call TRBD1 (6 bases). Per the germline V gene, CDR1 is SNHLY and CDR2 is FYNNEI. V was clipped by 5 bases and J by 5 bases, with 15 bases between them. The CDR3 consists of 14 residues. The CDR3 coding sequence is TGTGCCAGCAGTTCAGGGGATGCTGGGACTGAAGCTTTCTTT. The encoded protein is CASSSGDAGTEAFF.

This clonotype has just a few counts. The chain combines TRBV29-1 with TRBJ1-1, with a tentative D call TRBD1 (6 bases). The CDR3 sequence is 13 residues long. Germline CDR1 is SQVTM and CDR2 is ANQGSEA. Between the trimmed V and J ends, which lost 6 bases and 0 bases, there was a span of 11 bases. CDR3 residues: CSVRQELNTEAFF. The CDR3 nucleotides read TGCAGCGTCCGACAGGAGTTGAACACTGAAGCTTTCTTT.

The V call is TRBV5-1, the J call TRBJ2-1, with TRBD2 matching over 15 bases. Germline V CDR1 and CDR2: SGHRS, YFSETQ. The CDR3 spans 22 residues. V was clipped by 1 base and J by 10 bases; unmatched bases: 24. CDR3 DNA: TGCGCCAGCAGCTTGTCGTATGAGCCGGGACTAGCGGGAGGATGGACAAGCGGAGAGCAGTTCTTC. Amino acid sequence: CASSLSYEPGLAGGWTSGEQFF.

This clonotype has only a few counts. The rearrangement links TRBV7-2 to TRBJ2-7; D remains unclear. Germline V gives CDR1 SGHTA, CDR2 FQGNSA. CDR3 size: 13 residues. Trimming shortened V by 1 base and J by 5 bases, and 9 bases separated the two germline ends. DNA of the CDR3: TGTGCCAGCAGCTTAGTCCTAGTCGACGAGCAGTACTTC. It yields the protein CASSLVLVDEQYF.

CDR3 region: CASSFRTGETQYF. CDR3 nucleotides: TGTGCCAGCAGCTTCCGGACAGGGGAGACCCAGTACTTC. J is TRBJ2-5 and V is TRBV7-2; TRBD1 matches at 8 bases. Germline values: CDR1 SGHTA, CDR2 FQGNSA. V lost 3 bases to trimming and J lost 5 bases; unmatched junction nucleotides: 2. CDR3 length: 13 residues.

The chain carries TRBV11-2 and TRBJ2-3; 9 bases map to TRBD1. Germline V gives CDR1 SGHAT, CDR2 FQNNGV. The junction had 23 bases not matched to a gene; V was cut back by 5 bases and J by 5 bases. The CDR3 loop spans 20 amino acids. The CDR3 loop reads CASSPRTTLSDRGIRDTQYF. The CDR3, as DNA: TGTGCCAGCAGCCCCCGAACCACCTTGTCTGACAGGGGGATAAGAGATACGCAGTATTTT.